Below, 3 T cell receptor beta chains from the same sample are listed, as sequenced in a study of CD8+ T cells in alopecia areata. Documented treatment: oral pan-JAK inhibitor, 5-10 mg twice daily. After isolation, RNA underwent reverse transcription to generate cDNA as the sequencing template. Sequencing was performed with immunoSEQ multiplex PCR; in TCRdb, only in-frame clones are kept and a portion is missing. Of under 350,000 clones listed, roughly 64% are singletons. Sample: CD4+ T cells sorted from blood, taken at week 24, from a patient treated with tofacitinib. Receptor source: a human donor with alopecia areata.

Only a few counts were recorded for this clone. V and J are TRBV19 and TRBJ2-7, with 9 bases aligning to TRBD1. CDR3 length equals 15 residues. With 5 bases clipped from V and 2 bases from J, the junction kept 7 bases outside the gene matches. CDR1 and CDR2 (germline): LNHDA, SQIVND (reference sequence). The DNA of the CDR3 is TGTGCCAGTAGTGTGACAGGGGGGAATGCCTACGAGCAGTACTTC. As protein: CASSVTGGNAYEQYF.

V gene TRBV2 combines with J gene TRBJ1-2; D might be TRBD1 (6 bases). The CDR3 runs to 15 residues. CDR1 and CDR2 from the germline V gene are SNHLY and FYNNEI. The ends were cut back, 5 bases at V and 6 bases at J, with 19 bases in the middle. CDR3 bases: TGTGCCAGCAGTACCGGGGGCGCGGGACGGAATGGCTACACCTTC. Protein sequence: CASSTGGAGRNGYTF.

The chain employs TRBV5-6 and TRBJ1-5; 7 bases line up with TRBD1. Losses at the gene ends were 7 bases for V and 7 bases for J; bases not matched to a gene: 14. The CDR3 has 15 amino acids. Germline V gene data show CDR1 as SGHDT and CDR2 as YYEEEE. CDR3 protein: CASGRAGGRGQPQHF. CDR3 nucleotides: TGTGCCAGCGGGCGCGCAGGGGGTAGGGGGCAGCCCCAGCATTTT.